This T cell receptor beta chain was sequenced during a study of blood T cell repertoires in COVID-19. Across the study: Samples of COVID-19 (acute and convalescent) were obtained from the United States, Italy and Spain.

Grouping used clinical history reported by participants in a survey and questionnaire. Recovered Cohort 3 donors showed two negative PCRs, clearance, or symptom resolution. Generated by immunoSEQ multiplex PCR, the TCRdb table keeps only in-frame clones and is missing some. The sample yields 80,000 to 130,000 clones, about 86% seen once. Germline V CDR1 and CDR2: SGHRS, YFSETQ. V was clipped by 3 bases and J by 2 bases; unmatched bases: 5. The CDR3 runs 14 residues. J is TRBJ2-7 and V is TRBV5-1, with 7 positions matching TRBD1. This clonotype was obtained from a woman in her forties or fifties who had recovered from COVID-19. The sample taken for sequencing was PBMCs or T cells enriched from blood (not recorded which). CDR3 sequence reads: CASSWGTATYEQYF. CDR3 DNA sequence: TGCGCCAGCAGCTGGGGGACAGCAACCTACGAGCAGTACTTC. Variable domain in full (rest from reference TRBV5-1 and TRBJ2-7): KAGVTQTPRYLIKTRGQQVTLSCSPISGHRSVSWYQQTPGQGLQFLFEYFSETQRNKGNFPGRFSGRQFSNSRSEMNVSTLELGDSALYLCASSWGTATYEQYFGPGTRLTVT.